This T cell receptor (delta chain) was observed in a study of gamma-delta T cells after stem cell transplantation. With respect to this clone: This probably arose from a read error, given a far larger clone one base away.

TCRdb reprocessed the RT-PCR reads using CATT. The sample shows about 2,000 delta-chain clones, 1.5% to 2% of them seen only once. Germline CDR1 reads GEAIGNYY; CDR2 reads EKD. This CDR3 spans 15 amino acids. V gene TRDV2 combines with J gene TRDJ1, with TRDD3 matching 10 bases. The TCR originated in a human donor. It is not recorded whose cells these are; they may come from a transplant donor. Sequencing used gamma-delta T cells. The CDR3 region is CARDTLGDIADKLIF. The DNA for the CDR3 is TGTGCCCGTGACACTCTGGGGGATATCGCCGATAAACTCATCTTT.